This T cell receptor beta chain was identified in a study of T cells in Graves' hyperthyroidism and ophthalmopathy. Study context: Blood from the periphery was taken at initial diagnosis, before any treatment. Study-level findings and limits: Classification by a 13 V-J model distinguished ophthalmopathy from stable hyperthyroidism.

TCR beta CDR3 regions were amplified from RNA transcripts. Primed by the HTBI set, a first-round RT-PCR was run on the TCR CDR3. MiXCR was run by TCRdb on the multiplex PCR reads, yielding one entry per CDR3 protein. Of some 350,000 distinct CDR3 sequences in the sample, about 18% were seen once. This clonotype was counted ten times or more. Its antigen is not known. The CDR3 totals 16 residues. Trimming pared 2 bases from V and 4 bases from J, leaving 14 bases between. Germline values: CDR1 MNHEY, CDR2 SVGAGI. This TCR was sampled from a woman younger than 30 with Graves' hyperthyroidism. The source material was blood. The V and J genes are TRBV6-5 and TRBJ2-2, with D possibly TRBD2 on 6 matching bases. CDR3 DNA sequence: TGTGCCAGCAGTTACGGGACTCTCGGCGGCACCGGGGAGCTGTTTTTT. As protein: CASSYGTLGGTGELFF.